This T cell receptor beta chain was captured in a study of T cell changes during pregnancy in multiple sclerosis. This clone showed up just once. The junction departs from germline at one end; a sequencing error may be responsible. Germline-derived CDR1 and CDR2 are SGDLS and YYNGEE. CDR3 length equals 11 residues. Generated by immunoSEQ multiplex PCR, the TCRdb table keeps only in-frame clones and is missing some. The data contain some 120,000 clones, around 95% of them singletons. V and J are TRBV9 and TRBJ2-5; TRBD2 might be the D (5 bases). This clonotype was sampled from a female donor with multiple sclerosis, enrolled in a pregnancy study. Sequencing used peripheral blood, obtained after pregnancy. The CDR3 spells CASSVAGLYHF. The CDR3 nucleotides are TGTGCCAGCAGCGTAGCAGGACTGTATCACTTC.